The clone carrying this T cell receptor beta chain was counted ten times or more. Its target is not known. Sample time point: newly diagnosed GD, antithyroid drugs for less than 3 months. With RNA extracted from PBMCs as input, the TCR library was made. Germline V gene sequence: CDR1 MGHDK, CDR2 SYGVNS. This CDR3 comprises 17 residues. Between the trimmed V and J ends, which lost 2 bases and 3 bases, there was a span of 20 bases. The sample originates from a study of regulatory T cells in long-lasting Graves disease. Findings and limits, study-wide: Persistent disease preferred TRBV28, TRBJ1-2 and TRBJ2-5. Investigators studied peripheral blood only, not thyroid tissue. Those with persistent disease had in common more public clonotypes (2,741) than new patients (roughly 1,000).

Building of the TCR beta libraries involved iRepertoire HTBI primers and Arm-PCR of CDR3 regions. In TCRdb, the multiplex PCR reads were re-called with MiXCR into one record per CDR3 protein. The sample lists roughly 380,000 distinct CDR3 sequences; around 16% were seen once. This material consisted of peripheral blood mononuclear cells (PBMCs), taken at new diagnosis, from a patient treated with antithyroid drugs. The chain carries TRBV25-1 and TRBJ2-7, with D possibly matching TRBD2 (5 bases). This receptor was taken from a female donor with Graves disease. CDR3 nucleotides: TGTGCCAGCAGTGAACCCTTTTGCCGGACTCCTGACTACGAGCAGTACTTC. Translating gives CASSEPFCRTPDYEQYF.